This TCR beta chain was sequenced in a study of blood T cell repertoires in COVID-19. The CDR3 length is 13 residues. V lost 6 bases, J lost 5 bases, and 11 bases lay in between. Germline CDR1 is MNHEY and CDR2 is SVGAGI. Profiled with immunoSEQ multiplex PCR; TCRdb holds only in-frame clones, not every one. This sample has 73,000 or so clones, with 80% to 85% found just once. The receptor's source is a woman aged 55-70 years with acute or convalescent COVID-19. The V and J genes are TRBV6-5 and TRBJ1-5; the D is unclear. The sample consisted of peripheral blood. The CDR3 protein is CASSSGGHQPQHF. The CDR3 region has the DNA TGTGCCAGCAGCTCAGGTGGCCATCAGCCCCAGCATTTT.